Below are 2 T cell receptor beta chains sequenced from a single sample in a study of graft-versus-host responses after intestinal transplantation. Data came from immunoSEQ multiplex PCR; TCRdb stores just in-frame clones and leaves some out. The table shows around 100,000 clones, with 90% to 95% occurring only once. Their recognized antigens are unknown. Sequenced material: unstimulated CD8+ T cells sorted from spleen or lymph node cells, taken before transplant. These receptor sequences come from a human donor who was the organ donor for an intestinal transplant.

The chain links TRBV28 to TRBJ2-7, with D perhaps matching TRBD1 or TRBD2 (5 bases each). The CDR3 loop spans 15 amino acids. Germline CDR1 is MDHEN and CDR2 is SYDVKM. Trimming shortened V by 4 bases and J by 7 bases, and 20 bases separated the two germline ends. The CDR3: CASSSPHSRDGEQYF. The CDR3 coding sequence is TGTGCCAGCAGTTCCCCTCATTCTCGGGACGGGGAGCAGTACTTC. The full variable domain, rest sourced from reference TRBV28 and TRBJ2-7, is DVKVTQSSRYLVKRTGEKVFLECVQDMDHENMFWYRQDPGLGLRLIYFSYDVKMKEKGDIPEGYSVSREKKERFSLILESASTNQTSMYLCASSSPHSRDGEQYFGPGTRLTVT.

V usage is TRBV19 and J usage is TRBJ1-5, with D unresolved. V lost 3 bases to trimming and J lost 7 bases, with 13 bases between them. The CDR3 runs 14 residues. Per germline, CDR1 LNHDA and CDR2 SQIVND (reference sequence). The CDR3 region is CASSMWGRGQPQHF. CDR3 in DNA: TGTGCCAGTAGTATGTGGGGTAGAGGCCAGCCCCAGCATTTT.